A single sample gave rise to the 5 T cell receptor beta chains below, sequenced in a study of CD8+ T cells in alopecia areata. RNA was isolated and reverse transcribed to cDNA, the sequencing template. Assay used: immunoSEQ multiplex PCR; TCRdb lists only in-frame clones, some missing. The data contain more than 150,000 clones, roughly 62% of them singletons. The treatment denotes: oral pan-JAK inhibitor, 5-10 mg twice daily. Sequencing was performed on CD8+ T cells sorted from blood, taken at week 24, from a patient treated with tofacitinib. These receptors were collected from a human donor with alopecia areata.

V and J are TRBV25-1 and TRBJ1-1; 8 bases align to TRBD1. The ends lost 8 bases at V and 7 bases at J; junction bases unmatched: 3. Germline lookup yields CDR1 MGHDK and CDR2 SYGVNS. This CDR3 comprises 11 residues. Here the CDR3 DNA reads TGTGCCAGCGGACAGGGAGTTGAAGCTTTCTTT. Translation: CASGQGVEAFF.

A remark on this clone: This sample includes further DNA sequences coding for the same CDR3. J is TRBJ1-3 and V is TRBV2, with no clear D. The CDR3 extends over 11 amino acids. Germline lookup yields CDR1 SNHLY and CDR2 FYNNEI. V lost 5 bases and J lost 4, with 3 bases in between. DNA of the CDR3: TGTGCCAGCAGTCCGGGAAACACCATATATTTT. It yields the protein CASSPGNTIYF.

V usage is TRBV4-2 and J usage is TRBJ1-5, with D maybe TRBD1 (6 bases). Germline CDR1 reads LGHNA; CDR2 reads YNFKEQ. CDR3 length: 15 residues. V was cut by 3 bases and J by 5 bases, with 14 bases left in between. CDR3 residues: CASSQEQGRYQPQHF. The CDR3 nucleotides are TGTGCCAGCAGCCAGGAACAGGGTCGTTATCAGCCCCAGCATTTT.

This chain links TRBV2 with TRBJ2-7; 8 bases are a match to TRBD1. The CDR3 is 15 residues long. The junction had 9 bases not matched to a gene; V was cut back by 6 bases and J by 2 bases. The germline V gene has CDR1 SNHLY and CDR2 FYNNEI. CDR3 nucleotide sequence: TGTGCCAGCAGAACCCCGGACAGGGCCGCCTACGAGCAGTACTTC. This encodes CASRTPDRAAYEQYF. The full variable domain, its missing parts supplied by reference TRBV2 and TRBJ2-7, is EPEVTQTPSHQVTQMGQEVILRCVPISNHLYFYWYRQILGQKVEFLVSFYNNEISEKSEIFDDQFSVERPDGSNFTLKIRSTKLEDSAMYFCASRTPDRAAYEQYFGPGTRLTVT.

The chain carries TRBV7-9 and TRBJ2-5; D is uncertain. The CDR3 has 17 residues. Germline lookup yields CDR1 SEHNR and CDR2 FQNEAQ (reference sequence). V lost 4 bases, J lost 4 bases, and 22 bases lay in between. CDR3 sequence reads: CASSSLFGSRMGETQYF. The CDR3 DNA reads TGTGCCAGCAGCTCGTTATTCGGGTCCAGGATGGGAGAGACCCAGTACTTC.